These T cell receptor beta chains were read from a single sample in a study of blood T cell repertoires in COVID-19. The data were produced by immunoSEQ multiplex PCR, yet TCRdb's version contains in-frame clones alone and is incomplete. In the table there are roughly 120,000 clones, roughly 90% of which are singletons. Sequenced: peripheral blood. Receptor source: a man between 70 and 80 years old who had recovered from COVID-19. CDR3s include the opening cysteine and the closing phenylalanine or tryptophan. The order of the fields is J gene, D gene, V gene, clone size, CDR3 protein, CDR3 DNA. D genes are given only for firm matches. Size tells how often a clone was seen (once, few, many) or the class of an expanded clone, and some rows leave it out.

J gene: TRBJ2-7; D gene: -; V gene: TRBV5-1; clone size: -; CDR3 protein: CASNPAGSSYEQYF; CDR3 DNA: TGCGCCAGCAACCCAGCGGGTAGCTCCTACGAGCAGTACTTC
J gene: TRBJ2-7; D gene: TRBD2; V gene: TRBV7-2; clone size: -; CDR3 protein: CASSLGRLAGSYEQYF; CDR3 DNA: TGTGCCAGCAGCTTAGGACGTCTAGCGGGAAGCTACGAGCAGTACTTC
J gene: TRBJ1-6; D gene: TRBD1; V gene: TRBV10-3; clone size: -; CDR3 protein: CAVRADRGNSPLHF; CDR3 DNA: TGTGCCGTCCGGGCGGACAGGGGTAATTCACCCCTCCACTTT
J gene: TRBJ2-7; D gene: -; V gene: TRBV5-1; clone size: -; CDR3 protein: CASTPTQGEQYF; CDR3 DNA: TGCGCCAGCACCCCCACACAGGGTGAGCAGTACTTC
J gene: TRBJ1-1; D gene: TRBD1; V gene: TRBV5-4; clone size: -; CDR3 protein: CASSLDGQEGVRGAFF; CDR3 DNA: TGTGCCAGCAGCTTGGATGGACAAGAGGGAGTCAGGGGGGCTTTCTTT
J gene: TRBJ2-5; D gene: TRBD1; V gene: TRBV24-1; clone size: -; CDR3 protein: CATSAPQRTGGYQETQYF; CDR3 DNA: TGTGCCACCAGTGCCCCCCAGCGAACAGGGGGCTACCAAGAGACCCAGTACTTC
J gene: TRBJ1-2; D gene: TRBD1; V gene: TRBV28; clone size: few; CDR3 protein: CASSLGTGNYGYTF; CDR3 DNA: TGTGCCAGCAGTTTGGGGACAGGGAACTATGGCTACACCTTC
J gene: TRBJ1-5; D gene: -; V gene: TRBV7-9; clone size: -; CDR3 protein: CASSLLADQPQHF; CDR3 DNA: TGTGCCAGCAGCTTATTAGCTGATCAGCCCCAGCATTTT
J gene: TRBJ1-2; D gene: TRBD1; V gene: TRBV2; clone size: -; CDR3 protein: CASIPGQGVGGYTF; CDR3 DNA: TGTGCCAGCATTCCGGGACAGGGGGTAGGGGGCTACACCTTC
J gene: TRBJ1-2; D gene: -; V gene: TRBV5-1; clone size: -; CDR3 protein: CASSTTEANYGYTF; CDR3 DNA: TGCGCCAGCAGCACGACAGAAGCTAACTATGGCTACACCTTC
J gene: TRBJ2-7; D gene: TRBD2; V gene: TRBV28; clone size: few; CDR3 protein: CASRGGYLLRQYF; CDR3 DNA: TGTGCCAGCAGGGGGGGGTATCTTCTTCGGCAGTACTTC
J gene: TRBJ2-1; D gene: -; V gene: TRBV5-1; clone size: -; CDR3 protein: CASTKEGGSYNEQFF; CDR3 DNA: TGCGCCAGCACTAAGGAAGGGGGCTCCTACAATGAGCAGTTCTTC
J gene: TRBJ2-2; D gene: TRBD1; V gene: TRBV28; clone size: -; CDR3 protein: CASSLGLTDRAGELFF; CDR3 DNA: TGTGCCAGCAGTTTAGGACTCACTGACAGGGCCGGGGAGCTGTTTTTT
J gene: TRBJ2-7; D gene: -; V gene: TRBV5-6; clone size: -; CDR3 protein: CASSLSDAYEQYF; CDR3 DNA: TGTGCCAGCAGCTTGTCAGATGCCTACGAGCAGTACTTC
J gene: TRBJ1-3; D gene: -; V gene: TRBV19; clone size: -; CDR3 protein: CASSIFADSGNTIYF; CDR3 DNA: TGTGCCAGTAGTATATTCGCGGACTCTGGAAACACCATATATTTT
J gene: TRBJ2-1; D gene: -; V gene: TRBV2; clone size: -; CDR3 protein: CASAGTLYNEQFF; CDR3 DNA: TGTGCCAGCGCCGGGACACTTTACAATGAGCAGTTCTTC
J gene: TRBJ1-1; D gene: -; V gene: TRBV1; clone size: -; CDR3 protein: CTSSQDSGQGRDDTEAFF; CDR3 DNA: TGCACCAGCAGCCAAGACTCGGGACAGGGACGTGACGACACTGAAGCTTTCTTT
J gene: TRBJ2-5; D gene: -; V gene: TRBV18; clone size: once; CDR3 protein: CASSPGAVEGETQYF; CDR3 DNA: TGTGCCAGCTCACCAGGTGCGGTAGAGGGCGAGACCCAGTACTTC
J gene: TRBJ1-6; D gene: -; V gene: TRBV10-3; clone size: -; CDR3 protein: CAIRDWDSPLHF; CDR3 DNA: TGTGCCATCAGGGACTGGGATTCACCCCTCCACTTT
J gene: TRBJ1-4; D gene: -; V gene: TRBV7-6; clone size: -; CDR3 protein: CASSLSRGVEKLFF; CDR3 DNA: TGTGCCAGCAGCTTATCCAGGGGAGTGGAAAAACTGTTTTTT
J gene: TRBJ1-1; D gene: TRBD1; V gene: TRBV5-6; clone size: -; CDR3 protein: CASSSRDRGEAFF; CDR3 DNA: TGTGCCAGCAGCTCCCGGGACAGGGGTGAAGCTTTCTTT
J gene: TRBJ2-5; D gene: TRBD2; V gene: TRBV5-1; clone size: -; CDR3 protein: CASTQMGLKQETQYF; CDR3 DNA: TGCGCCAGCACCCAAATGGGACTAAAACAAGAGACCCAGTACTTC
J gene: TRBJ1-2; D gene: -; V gene: TRBV5-1; clone size: -; CDR3 protein: CASGGVGGYTF; CDR3 DNA: TGCGCCAGCGGGGGGGTTGGAGGCTACACCTTC
J gene: TRBJ2-7; D gene: -; V gene: TRBV27; clone size: -; CDR3 protein: CASSFAPLPGEQYF; CDR3 DNA: TGTGCCAGCAGTTTCGCACCTCTCCCGGGCGAGCAGTACTTC
J gene: TRBJ2-1; D gene: -; V gene: TRBV4-1; clone size: once; CDR3 protein: CASSLPDGSSYNEQFF; CDR3 DNA: TGCGCCAGCAGCTTACCGGACGGGAGCTCCTACAATGAGCAGTTCTTC
J gene: TRBJ1-1; D gene: -; V gene: TRBV2; clone size: -; CDR3 protein: CASDGGALTEAFF; CDR3 DNA: TGTGCCAGCGATGGGGGCGCACTCACTGAAGCTTTCTTT
J gene: TRBJ2-1; D gene: TRBD2; V gene: TRBV11-2; clone size: -; CDR3 protein: CASSRRTSGPNEQFF; CDR3 DNA: TGTGCCAGCAGCAGACGGACTAGCGGACCGAATGAGCAGTTCTTC
J gene: TRBJ2-5; D gene: -; V gene: TRBV9; clone size: -; CDR3 protein: CASSVDEGHQETQYF; CDR3 DNA: TGTGCCAGCAGCGTAGATGAGGGTCACCAAGAGACCCAGTACTTC
J gene: TRBJ2-7; D gene: TRBD2; V gene: TRBV19; clone size: -; CDR3 protein: CASSTTSGDEQYF; CDR3 DNA: TGTGCCAGTAGTACCACTAGCGGGGACGAGCAGTACTTC
J gene: TRBJ2-5; D gene: TRBD1; V gene: TRBV7-3; clone size: -; CDR3 protein: CASSRGQRGETQYF; CDR3 DNA: TGTGCCAGCAGCCGGGGACAGAGAGGAGAGACCCAGTACTTC
J gene: TRBJ2-3; D gene: TRBD1; V gene: TRBV11-1; clone size: once; CDR3 protein: CASSSGTVTDTQYF; CDR3 DNA: TGTGCCAGCAGCTCAGGGACAGTCACAGATACGCAGTATTTT
J gene: TRBJ2-7; D gene: TRBD1; V gene: TRBV7-2; clone size: -; CDR3 protein: CASRLDRGEQYF; CDR3 DNA: TGTGCCAGCAGACTGGACAGGGGCGAGCAGTACTTC
J gene: TRBJ1-4; D gene: TRBD1; V gene: TRBV19; clone size: -; CDR3 protein: CASSRDRPNEKLFF; CDR3 DNA: TGTGCCAGTAGCCGGGACAGACCTAATGAAAAACTGTTTTTT
J gene: TRBJ2-7; D gene: -; V gene: TRBV3-1/TRBV3-2; clone size: once; CDR3 protein: CASSHSSRSYEQYF; CDR3 DNA: TGTGCCAGCAGCCACTCTTCTCGCTCCTACGAGCAGTACTTC
J gene: TRBJ1-1; D gene: -; V gene: TRBV30; clone size: -; CDR3 protein: CACTIWLMNTEAFF; CDR3 DNA: TGTGCCTGCACGATTTGGCTCATGAACACTGAAGCTTTCTTT
J gene: TRBJ2-7; D gene: TRBD2; V gene: TRBV5-1; clone size: many; CDR3 protein: CASSHGTSGLPDEQYF; CDR3 DNA: TGCGCCAGCAGCCACGGGACTAGCGGCCTCCCGGACGAGCAGTACTTC
J gene: TRBJ1-2; D gene: -; V gene: TRBV9; clone size: -; CDR3 protein: CASSVGGDYGYTF; CDR3 DNA: TGTGCCAGCAGCGTAGGGGGAGACTATGGCTACACCTTC
J gene: TRBJ2-1; D gene: TRBD2; V gene: TRBV4-1; clone size: -; CDR3 protein: CASSQVGRAGNNEQFF; CDR3 DNA: TGCGCCAGCAGCCAAGTAGGGAGGGCCGGAAACAATGAGCAGTTCTTC
J gene: TRBJ2-5; D gene: -; V gene: TRBV3-1/TRBV3-2; clone size: -; CDR3 protein: CASSQDMRTQYF; CDR3 DNA: TGTGCCAGCAGCCAAGATATGCGAACCCAGTACTTC
J gene: TRBJ2-5; D gene: -; V gene: TRBV5-1; clone size: once; CDR3 protein: CASSLLRGGETQYF; CDR3 DNA: TGCGCCAGCAGCTTGTTGCGGGGAGGAGAGACCCAGTACTTC
J gene: TRBJ2-7; D gene: -; V gene: TRBV10-3; clone size: -; CDR3 protein: CAISEGRYIYEQYF; CDR3 DNA: TGTGCCATCAGTGAGGGTAGATATATCTACGAGCAGTACTTC
J gene: TRBJ1-4; D gene: -; V gene: TRBV4-3; clone size: -; CDR3 protein: CASSQDGPRRGFAEKLFF; CDR3 DNA: TGCGCCAGCAGCCAAGATGGCCCAAGGAGGGGTTTTGCTGAAAAACTGTTTTTT
J gene: TRBJ2-1; D gene: TRBD2; V gene: TRBV24-1; clone size: -; CDR3 protein: CATSDSRTSGDEQFF; CDR3 DNA: TGTGCCACCAGTGACTCAAGGACTAGCGGAGATGAGCAGTTCTTC
J gene: TRBJ2-7; D gene: -; V gene: TRBV21-1; clone size: -; CDR3 protein: CASNGTIGAYEQYF; CDR3 DNA: TGTGCCAGCAACGGGACAATAGGCGCTTACGAGCAGTACTTC